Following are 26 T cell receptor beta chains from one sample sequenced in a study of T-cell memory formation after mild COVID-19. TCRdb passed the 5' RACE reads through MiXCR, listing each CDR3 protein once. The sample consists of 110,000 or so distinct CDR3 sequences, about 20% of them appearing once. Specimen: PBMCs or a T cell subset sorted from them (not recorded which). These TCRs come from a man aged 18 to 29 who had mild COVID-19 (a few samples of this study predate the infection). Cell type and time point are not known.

CDR3 DNA sequence: TGTGCCAGCAGCTCCCCACGGGTCACAGGGGGCACTAACTATGGCTACACCTTC. It translates to CASSSPRVTGGTNYGYTF. The chain carries TRBV7-9 and TRBJ1-2, with TRBD1 identical over 9 bases. Germline values: CDR1 SEHNR, CDR2 FQNEAQ (reference sequence). V shed 4 bases, J shed 0 bases, and the junction held 12 bases outside the gene matches. This CDR3 contains 18 residues.

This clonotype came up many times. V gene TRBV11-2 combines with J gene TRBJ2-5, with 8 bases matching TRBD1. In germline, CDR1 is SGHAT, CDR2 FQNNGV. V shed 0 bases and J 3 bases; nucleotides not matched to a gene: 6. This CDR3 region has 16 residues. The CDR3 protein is CASSLDGRGREETQYF. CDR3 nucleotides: TGTGCCAGCAGCTTAGATGGCAGGGGGCGGGAAGAGACCCAGTACTTC.

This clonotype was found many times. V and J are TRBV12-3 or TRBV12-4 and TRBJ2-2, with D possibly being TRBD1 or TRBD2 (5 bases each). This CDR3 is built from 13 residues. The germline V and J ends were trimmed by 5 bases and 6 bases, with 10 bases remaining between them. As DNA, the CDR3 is TGTGCCAGCAGTCGCAGGGACCCCGGGGAGCTGTTTTTT. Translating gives CASSRRDPGELFF.

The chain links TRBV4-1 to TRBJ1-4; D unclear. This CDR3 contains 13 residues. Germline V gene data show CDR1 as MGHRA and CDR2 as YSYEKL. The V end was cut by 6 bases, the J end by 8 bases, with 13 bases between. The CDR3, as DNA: TGCGCCAGCAGACGGATTCATACCGAAAAACTGTTTTTT. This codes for CASRRIHTEKLFF.

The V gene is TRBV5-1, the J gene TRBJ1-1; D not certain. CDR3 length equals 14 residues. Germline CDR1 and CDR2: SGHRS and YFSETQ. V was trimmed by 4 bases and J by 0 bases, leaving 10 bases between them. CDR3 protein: CASSPRRLNTEAFF. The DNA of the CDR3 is TGCGCCAGCAGCCCTCGACGGTTGAACACTGAAGCTTTCTTT.

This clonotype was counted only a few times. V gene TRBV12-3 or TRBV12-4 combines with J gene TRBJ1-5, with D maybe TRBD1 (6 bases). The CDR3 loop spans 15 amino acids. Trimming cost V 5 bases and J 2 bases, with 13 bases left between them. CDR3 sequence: CASSVQGPGNQPQHF. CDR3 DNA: TGTGCCAGCAGTGTACAGGGTCCGGGCAATCAGCCCCAGCATTTT.

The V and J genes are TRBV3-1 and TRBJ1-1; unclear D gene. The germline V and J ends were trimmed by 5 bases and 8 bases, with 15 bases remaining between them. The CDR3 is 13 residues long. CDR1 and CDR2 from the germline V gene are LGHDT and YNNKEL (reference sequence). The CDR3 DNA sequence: TGTGCCAGCAGCAGGCTTTCTGATGTAGAAGCTTTCTTT. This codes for CASSRLSDVEAFF. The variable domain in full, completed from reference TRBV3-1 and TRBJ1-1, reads DTAVSQTPKYLVTQMGNDKSIKCEQNLGHDTMYWYKQDSKKFLKIMFSYNNKELIINETVPNRFSPKSPDKAHLNLHINSLELGDSAVYFCASSRLSDVEAFFGQGTRLTVV.

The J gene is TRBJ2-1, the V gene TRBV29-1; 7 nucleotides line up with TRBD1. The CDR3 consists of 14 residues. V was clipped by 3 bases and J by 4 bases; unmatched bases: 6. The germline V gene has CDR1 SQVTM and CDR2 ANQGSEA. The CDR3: CSVEGSDRYNEQFF. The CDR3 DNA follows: TGCAGCGTTGAGGGGTCGGACAGGTACAATGAGCAGTTCTTC.

The CDR3 here is CASSLGLGGNEQFF. Here the CDR3 DNA reads TGTGCCAGCAGCTTAGGACTAGGTGGGAATGAGCAGTTCTTC. V gene TRBV7-8 combines with J gene TRBJ2-1; a possible D gene is TRBD2 (6 bases). The CDR3 spans 14 residues. The ends were cut back, 1 base at V and 7 bases at J, with 11 bases in the middle. Germline V gene data show CDR1 as SGHVS and CDR2 as FQNEAQ.

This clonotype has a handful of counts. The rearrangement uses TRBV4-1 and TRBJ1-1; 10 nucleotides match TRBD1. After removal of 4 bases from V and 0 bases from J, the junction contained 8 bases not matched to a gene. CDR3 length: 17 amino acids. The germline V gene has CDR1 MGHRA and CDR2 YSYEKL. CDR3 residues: CASSPGTGATMNTEAFF. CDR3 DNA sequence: TGCGCCAGCAGCCCGGGGACAGGGGCGACCATGAACACTGAAGCTTTCTTT.

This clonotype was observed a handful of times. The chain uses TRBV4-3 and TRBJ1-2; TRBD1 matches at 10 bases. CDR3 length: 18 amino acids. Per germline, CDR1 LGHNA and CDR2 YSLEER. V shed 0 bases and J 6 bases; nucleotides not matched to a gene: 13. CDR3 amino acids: CASSQEEVWRQGAHGYTF. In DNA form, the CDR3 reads TGCGCCAGCAGCCAAGAAGAGGTCTGGAGACAGGGGGCCCATGGCTACACCTTC.

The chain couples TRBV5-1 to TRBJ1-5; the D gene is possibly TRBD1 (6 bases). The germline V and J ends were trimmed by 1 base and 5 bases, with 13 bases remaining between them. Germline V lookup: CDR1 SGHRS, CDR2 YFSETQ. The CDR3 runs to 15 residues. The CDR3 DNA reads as TGCGCCAGCAGCTTGAGCGGGGGGCCCTATCAGCCCCAGCATTTT. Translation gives CASSLSGGPYQPQHF.

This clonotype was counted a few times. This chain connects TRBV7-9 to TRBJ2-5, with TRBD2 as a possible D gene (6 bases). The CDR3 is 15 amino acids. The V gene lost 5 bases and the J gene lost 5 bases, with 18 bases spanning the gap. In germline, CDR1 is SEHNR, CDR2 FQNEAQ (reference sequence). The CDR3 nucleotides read TGTGCCAGCAGCCCAGAAGGTCGTCTAGCGGAGACCCAGTACTTC. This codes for CASSPEGRLAETQYF.

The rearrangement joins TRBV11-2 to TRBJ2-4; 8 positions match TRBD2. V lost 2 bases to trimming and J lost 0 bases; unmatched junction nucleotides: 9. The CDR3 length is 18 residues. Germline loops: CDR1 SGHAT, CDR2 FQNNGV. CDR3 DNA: TGTGCCAGCAGCTTAAGGACGGGACTAGAATTAGCCAAAAACATTCAGTACTTC. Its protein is CASSLRTGLELAKNIQYF. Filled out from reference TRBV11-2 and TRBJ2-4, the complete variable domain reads EAGVAQSPRYKIIEKRQSVAFWCNPISGHATLYWYQQILGQGPKLLIQFQNNGVVDDSQLPKDRFSAERLKGVDSTLKIQPAKLEDSAVYLCASSLRTGLELAKNIQYFGAGTRLSVL.

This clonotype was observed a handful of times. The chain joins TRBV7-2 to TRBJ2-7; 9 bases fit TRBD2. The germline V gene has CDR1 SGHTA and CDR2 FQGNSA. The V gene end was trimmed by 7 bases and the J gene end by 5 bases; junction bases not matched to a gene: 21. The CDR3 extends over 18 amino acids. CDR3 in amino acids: CASTWRVEEAGGRDEQYF. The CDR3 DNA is TGTGCCAGCACCTGGCGCGTCGAAGAGGCGGGGGGGCGCGACGAGCAGTACTTC.

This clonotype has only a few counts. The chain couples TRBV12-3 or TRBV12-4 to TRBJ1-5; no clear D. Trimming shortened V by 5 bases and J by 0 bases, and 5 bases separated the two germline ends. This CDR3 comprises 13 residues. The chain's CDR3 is CASSEYSNQPQHF. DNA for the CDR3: TGTGCCAGCAGTGAGTATAGCAATCAGCCCCAGCATTTT.

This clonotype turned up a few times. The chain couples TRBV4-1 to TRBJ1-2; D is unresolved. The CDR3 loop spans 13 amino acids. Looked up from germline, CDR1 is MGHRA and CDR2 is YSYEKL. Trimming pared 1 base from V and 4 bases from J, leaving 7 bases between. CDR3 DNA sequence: TGCGCCAGCAGCCAAGCAGGCCTCTATGGCTACACCTTC. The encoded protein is CASSQAGLYGYTF.

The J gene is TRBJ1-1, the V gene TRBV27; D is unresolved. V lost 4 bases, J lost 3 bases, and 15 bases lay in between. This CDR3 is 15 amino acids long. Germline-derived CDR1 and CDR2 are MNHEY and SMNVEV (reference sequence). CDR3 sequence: CASSSRPDAHTEAFF. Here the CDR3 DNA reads TGTGCCAGCAGTTCTAGACCGGACGCGCACACTGAAGCTTTCTTT.

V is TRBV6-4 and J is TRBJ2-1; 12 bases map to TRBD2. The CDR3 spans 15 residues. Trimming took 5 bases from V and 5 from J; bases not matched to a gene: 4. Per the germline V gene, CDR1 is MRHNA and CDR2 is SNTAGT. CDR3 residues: CASSYTSGGNNEQFF. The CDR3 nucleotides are TGTGCCAGCAGTTACACTAGCGGGGGGAACAATGAGCAGTTCTTC.

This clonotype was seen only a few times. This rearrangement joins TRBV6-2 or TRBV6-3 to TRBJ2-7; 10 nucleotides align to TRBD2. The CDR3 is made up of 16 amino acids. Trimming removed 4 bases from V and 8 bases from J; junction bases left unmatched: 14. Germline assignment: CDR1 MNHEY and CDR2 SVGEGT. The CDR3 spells CASSSPPGAGGYQQYV. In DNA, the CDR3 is TGTGCCAGCAGTTCCCCGCCGGGAGCGGGGGGGTATCAGCAGTACGTC.

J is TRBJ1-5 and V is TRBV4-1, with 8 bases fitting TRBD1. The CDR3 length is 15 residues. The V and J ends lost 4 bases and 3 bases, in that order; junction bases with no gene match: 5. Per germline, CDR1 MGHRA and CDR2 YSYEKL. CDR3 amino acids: CASSLDRANNQPQHF. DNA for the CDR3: TGCGCCAGCAGCCTGGACAGGGCGAACAATCAGCCCCAGCATTTT.

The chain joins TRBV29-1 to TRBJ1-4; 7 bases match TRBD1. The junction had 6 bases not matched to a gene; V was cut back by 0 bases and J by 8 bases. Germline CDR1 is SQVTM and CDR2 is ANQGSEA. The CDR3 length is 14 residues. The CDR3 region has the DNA TGCAGCGTTGAAGACGGGGACAGTAGGGAAAAACTGTTTTTT. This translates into CSVEDGDSREKLFF.

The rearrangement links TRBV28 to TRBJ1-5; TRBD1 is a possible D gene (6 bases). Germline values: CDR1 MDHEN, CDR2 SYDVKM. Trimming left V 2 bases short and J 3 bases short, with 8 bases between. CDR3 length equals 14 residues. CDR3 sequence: CASSLNRVNQPQHF. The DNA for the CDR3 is TGTGCCAGCAGTTTAAACAGGGTCAATCAGCCCCAGCATTTT. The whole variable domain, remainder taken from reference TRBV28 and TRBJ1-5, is DVKVTQSSRYLVKRTGEKVFLECVQDMDHENMFWYRQDPGLGLRLIYFSYDVKMKEKGDIPEGYSVSREKKERFSLILESASTNQTSMYLCASSLNRVNQPQHFGDGTRLSIL.

DNA for the CDR3: TGTGCCAGCAGCCCCCTACCGGGACAGGGGGACACCGGGGAGCTGTTTTTT. Translating gives CASSPLPGQGDTGELFF. The chain is built from TRBV7-9 and TRBJ2-2; TRBD1 matches 11 bases. The CDR3 extends over 17 amino acids. With V trimmed by 5 bases and J by 3 bases, 8 bases remained unmatched. CDR1 is SEHNR, CDR2 FQNEAQ, per germline (reference sequence). Filled out from reference TRBV7-9 and TRBJ2-2, the complete variable domain reads DTGVSQNPRHKITKRGQNVTFRCDPISEHNRLYWYRQTLGQGPEFLTYFQNEAQLEKSRLLSDRFSAERPKGSFSTLEIQRTEQGDSAMYLCASSPLPGQGDTGELFFGEGSRLTVL.

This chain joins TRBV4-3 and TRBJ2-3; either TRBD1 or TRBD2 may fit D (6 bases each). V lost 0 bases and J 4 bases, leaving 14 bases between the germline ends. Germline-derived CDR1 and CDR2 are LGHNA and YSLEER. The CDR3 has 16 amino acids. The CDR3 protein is CASSQDRAGGADTQYF. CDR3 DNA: TGCGCCAGCAGCCAAGATAGGGCCGGGGGCGCAGATACGCAGTATTTT.

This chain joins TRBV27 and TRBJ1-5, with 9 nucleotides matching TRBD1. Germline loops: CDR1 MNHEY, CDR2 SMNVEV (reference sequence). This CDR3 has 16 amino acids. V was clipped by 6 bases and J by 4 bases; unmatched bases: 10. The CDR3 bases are TGTGCCAGCAGCCTAGACGGGACAGGGCATAATCAGCCCCAGCATTTT. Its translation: CASSLDGTGHNQPQHF.